Listed below are T cell receptor beta chains from one sample, sequenced in a study of T cell changes during pregnancy in multiple sclerosis. Profiling relied on immunoSEQ multiplex PCR, and the TCRdb table lists in-frame clones only, not all of them. The sample gives fewer than 70,000 clones, over 85% of which show up once; approximately 1.5% is in the top ten. The source was peripheral blood, collected in the second trimester of pregnancy. The receptors shown here come from a female donor with multiple sclerosis, enrolled in a pregnancy study. CDR3s include the opening cysteine and the closing phenylalanine or tryptophan. The D gene is left open where the match is weak. Not every row has a clone size; where given, it reads once, few, many or a size class.

V	size	J	D	CDR3	DNA
TRBV30	NA	TRBJ1-2	NA	CALYPSVNYGYTF	TGTGCCTTGTACCCAAGCGTTAACTATGGCTACACCTTC
TRBV5-1	NA	TRBJ2-7	TRBD2	CASSLLAGGPVDEQYF	TGCGCCAGCAGCCTACTAGCGGGAGGGCCCGTCGACGAGCAGTACTTC
TRBV7-2	once	TRBJ2-2	TRBD2	CASSNSGTSNTGELFF	TGTGCCAGCAGCAACTCCGGGACTAGCAACACCGGGGAGCTGTTTTTT
TRBV4-2	NA	TRBJ1-3	NA	CASRREQGTSGNTIYF	TGTGCCAGCAGGAGAGAGCAGGGAACCTCTGGAAACACCATATATTTT
TRBV9	NA	TRBJ2-3	NA	CASSDTRLTDTQYF	TGTGCCAGCAGCGATACTAGACTCACAGATACGCAGTATTTT
TRBV11-2	NA	TRBJ1-1	NA	CASSPTANTEAFF	TGTGCCAGCAGCCCCACAGCGAACACTGAAGCTTTCTTT
TRBV7-7	NA	TRBJ2-1	TRBD2	CASSIGTSGRNEQFF	TGTGCCAGCAGTATTGGGACTAGCGGGAGGAATGAGCAGTTCTTC
TRBV10-2	few	TRBJ1-1	NA	CASTPGEYTEAFF	TGCGCCAGCACCCCAGGGGAATACACTGAAGCTTTCTTT
TRBV2	NA	TRBJ2-5	TRBD2	CASEGTSGRRGETQYF	TGTGCCAGTGAGGGGACTAGCGGGAGGAGAGGAGAGACCCAGTACTTC
TRBV18	NA	TRBJ2-2	NA	CASSPGTANTGELFF	TGTGCCAGCTCACCCGGGACTGCGAACACCGGGGAGCTGTTTTTT
TRBV2	NA	TRBJ1-2	TRBD1	CASSFQGAVDGYTF	TGTGCCAGCAGTTTTCAGGGGGCAGTCGATGGCTACACCTTC
TRBV9	NA	TRBJ1-6	TRBD1	CASSAQGGFNSPLHF	TGTGCCAGCAGCGCGCAGGGGGGTTTTAATTCACCCCTCCACTTT
TRBV6-6	NA	TRBJ1-4	NA	CASSYSSVGGNEKLFF	TGTGCCAGCAGTTACTCGAGTGTAGGGGGAAATGAAAAACTGTTTTTT
TRBV5-4	NA	TRBJ2-3	TRBD2	CASSGTSGRAGGDTQYF	TGTGCCAGCAGCGGAACTAGCGGGAGGGCCGGAGGAGATACGCAGTATTTT
TRBV7-9	NA	TRBJ2-1	TRBD2	CASSLLLAGDRKEQFF	TGTGCCAGCAGCTTATTACTAGCGGGAGATAGGAAAGAGCAGTTCTTC
TRBV15	NA	TRBJ2-5	NA	CATSRVGSGGYQETQYF	TGTGCCACCAGCAGAGTGGGTAGCGGAGGATATCAAGAGACCCAGTACTTC
TRBV18	NA	TRBJ2-1	TRBD2	CASSPLPGGPDNEQFF	TGTGCCAGCTCACCTCTCCCGGGAGGGCCTGACAATGAGCAGTTCTTC
TRBV18	NA	TRBJ2-1	TRBD2	CASSPGLAGGVNEQFF	TGTGCCAGCTCACCGGGACTAGCGGGAGGAGTGAATGAGCAGTTCTTC
TRBV4-2	NA	TRBJ2-7	TRBD1	CASSQGPGQNYEQYF	TGTGCCAGCAGCCAAGGGCCGGGACAGAACTACGAGCAGTACTTC
TRBV19	NA	TRBJ2-1	NA	CASSMSFSLNEQFF	TGTGCCAGTAGTATGAGCTTTTCGCTGAATGAGCAGTTCTTC
TRBV30	NA	TRBJ2-2	NA	CAWSVQFFENTGELFF	TGTGCCTGGAGTGTACAATTCTTCGAGAACACCGGGGAGCTGTTTTTT
TRBV9	few	TRBJ2-7	TRBD1	CASSSTGTAYEQYF	TGTGCCAGCAGCTCGACCGGGACAGCCTACGAGCAGTACTTC
TRBV9	NA	TRBJ2-7	TRBD2	CASSVTSGPSYEQYF	TGTGCCAGCAGCGTCACTAGCGGCCCTTCCTACGAGCAGTACTTC
TRBV4-1	NA	TRBJ2-7	TRBD2	CASSQGRLAGTYEQYF	TGCGCCAGCAGCCAAGGCCGACTAGCGGGAACCTACGAGCAGTACTTC
TRBV25-1	NA	TRBJ2-7	NA	CASSPEVFEQYF	TGTGCCAGCAGCCCAGAAGTGTTTGAGCAGTACTTC
TRBV5-1	NA	TRBJ2-1	TRBD2	CASSLGTSPDEQFF	TGCGCCAGCAGCTTGGGGACTAGCCCGGATGAGCAGTTCTTC
TRBV28	NA	TRBJ2-3	NA	CASSLQGPPDTQYF	TGTGCCAGCAGTTTACAGGGCCCCCCAGATACGCAGTATTTT
TRBV18	NA	TRBJ2-7	TRBD2	CASSVVAGGHSSYEQYF	TGTGCCAGCTCAGTTGTAGCGGGAGGACACAGCTCCTACGAGCAGTACTTC
TRBV2	NA	TRBJ2-1	TRBD1	CASSLGTGDYNEQFF	TGTGCCAGCAGTTTAGGGACAGGGGACTACAATGAGCAGTTCTTC
TRBV5-4	NA	TRBJ2-7	NA	CASSLWGGPEQYF	TGTGCCAGCAGCTTGTGGGGGGGCCCCGAGCAGTACTTC
TRBV5-1	NA	TRBJ2-7	TRBD2	CASSGGTYEQYF	TGCGCCAGCTCGGGGGGTACCTACGAGCAGTACTTC
TRBV5-4	NA	TRBJ1-5	NA	CASSSMPGDNNQPQHF	TGTGCCAGCAGCTCAATGCCAGGGGACAATAATCAGCCCCAGCATTTT
TRBV6-4	few	TRBJ2-1	TRBD2	CASSAGTSGNEQFF	TGTGCCAGCAGTGCCGGGACTAGCGGCAATGAGCAGTTCTTC
TRBV28	NA	TRBJ2-3	NA	CASRNTKDSAGDTQYF	TGTGCCAGCAGAAATACCAAGGACTCGGCAGGAGATACGCAGTATTTT
TRBV6-1	NA	TRBJ1-2	TRBD1	CASSERPHRGLYYGYTF	TGTGCCAGCAGTGAACGACCGCACAGGGGCCTCTACTACGGCTACACCTTC
TRBV5-4	NA	TRBJ2-1	TRBD1	CASSLGQYNEQFF	TGTGCCAGCAGCCTGGGACAGTACAATGAGCAGTTCTTC
TRBV9	NA	TRBJ1-5	NA	CASSLSGGDLEPQHF	TGTGCCAGCAGCCTAAGCGGGGGTGACCTGGAGCCCCAGCATTTT
TRBV27	NA	TRBJ1-2	NA	CASSLSGNFDGYTF	TGTGCCAGCAGTTTATCCGGGAATTTTGATGGCTACACCTTC
TRBV19	few	TRBJ2-3	TRBD2	CASSRLAGLRTDTQYF	TGTGCCAGTAGCAGACTAGCGGGACTGCGCACAGATACGCAGTATTTT
TRBV29-1	NA	TRBJ1-1	NA	CSVEAQGGGTEAFF	TGCAGCGTTGAAGCCCAAGGGGGGGGCACTGAAGCTTTCTTT
TRBV28	NA	TRBJ2-7	NA	CATGLGGPYEQYF	TGTGCAACCGGCCTCGGGGGTCCCTACGAGCAGTACTTC
TRBV7-9	NA	TRBJ2-2	NA	CASSPPKRAAGELFF	TGTGCCAGCAGCCCCCCCAAGCGGGCTGCCGGGGAGCTGTTTTTT
TRBV27	few	TRBJ1-2	TRBD1	CASRPGQGMGYTF	TGTGCCAGCAGGCCCGGACAGGGAATGGGCTACACCTTC
TRBV7-2	NA	TRBJ2-1	TRBD2	CASSLGTSGNYNEQFF	TGTGCCAGCAGCTTAGGGACTAGCGGGAACTACAATGAGCAGTTCTTC
TRBV5-1	few	TRBJ2-3	NA	CASNESGEYTDTQYF	TGCGCCAGTAATGAATCCGGGGAGTACACAGATACGCAGTATTTT
TRBV5-1	once	TRBJ1-1	TRBD1	CASSTSGTENTEAFF	TGCGCCAGCAGCACATCCGGGACAGAGAACACTGAAGCTTTCTTT
TRBV7-9	NA	TRBJ2-3	NA	CASSPTVGADTQYF	TGTGCCAGCAGTCCGACCGTAGGGGCAGATACGCAGTATTTT
TRBV6-1	NA	TRBJ2-3	TRBD2	CASSVLAGGTDTQYF	TGTGCCAGCAGCGTACTAGCGGGCGGCACAGATACGCAGTATTTT
TRBV27	NA	TRBJ2-7	NA	CASSLYQTYEQYF	TGTGCCAGCAGTCTGTACCAGACCTACGAGCAGTACTTC
TRBV9	NA	TRBJ2-7	TRBD2	CASSVEGSGRASYEQYF	TGTGCCAGCAGCGTAGAGGGAAGCGGGAGGGCCTCCTACGAGCAGTACTTC
TRBV18	NA	TRBJ1-4	NA	CASSPSGGNEKLFF	TGTGCCAGCTCACCGTCTGGCGGGAATGAAAAACTGTTTTTT
TRBV6-4	NA	TRBJ2-3	TRBD2	CASSEREWDTQYF	TGTGCCAGCAGTGAGCGGGAGTGGGATACGCAGTATTTT
TRBV19	NA	TRBJ2-1	NA	CASGVGENEQFF	TGTGCCAGTGGGGTCGGGGAAAATGAGCAGTTCTTC
TRBV7-6	NA	TRBJ2-3	TRBD1	CASSPGTATGTQYF	TGTGCCAGCAGCCCGGGGACAGCCACGGGTACGCAGTATTTT
TRBV11-2	NA	TRBJ1-5	NA	CASSRERGPQHF	TGTGCCAGCAGCCGCGAGCGAGGGCCCCAGCATTTT
TRBV4-1	NA	TRBJ1-1	TRBD1	CASSQRVGQGYGNTEAFF	TGCGCCAGCAGCCAACGGGTGGGACAGGGGTATGGGAACACTGAAGCTTTCTTT